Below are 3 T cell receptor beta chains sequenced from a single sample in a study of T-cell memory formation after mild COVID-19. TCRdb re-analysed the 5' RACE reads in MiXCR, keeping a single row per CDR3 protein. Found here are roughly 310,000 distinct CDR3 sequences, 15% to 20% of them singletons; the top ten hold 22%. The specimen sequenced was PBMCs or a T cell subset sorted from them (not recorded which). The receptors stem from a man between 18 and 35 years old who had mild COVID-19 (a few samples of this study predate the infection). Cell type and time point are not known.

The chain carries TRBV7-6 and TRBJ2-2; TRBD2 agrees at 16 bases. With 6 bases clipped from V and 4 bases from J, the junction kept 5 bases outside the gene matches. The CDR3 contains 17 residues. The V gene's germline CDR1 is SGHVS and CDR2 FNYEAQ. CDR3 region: CASSRGLAGGPTGELFF. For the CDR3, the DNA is TGTGCCAGCAGTCGGGGACTAGCGGGGGGGCCCACCGGGGAGCTGTTTTTT.

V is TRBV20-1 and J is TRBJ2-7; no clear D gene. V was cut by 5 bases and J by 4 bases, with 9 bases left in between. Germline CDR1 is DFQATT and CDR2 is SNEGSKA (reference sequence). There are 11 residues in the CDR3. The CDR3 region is CSALTSYEQYF. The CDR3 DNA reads TGCAGTGCTCTTACCTCATACGAGCAGTACTTC.

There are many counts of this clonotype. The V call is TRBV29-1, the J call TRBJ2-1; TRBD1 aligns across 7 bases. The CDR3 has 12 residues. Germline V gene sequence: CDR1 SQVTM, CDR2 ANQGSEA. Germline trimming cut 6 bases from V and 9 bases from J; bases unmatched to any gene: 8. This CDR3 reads CSVGQARGEQFF. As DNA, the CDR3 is TGCAGCGTCGGACAGGCGAGGGGTGAGCAGTTCTTC.